A selection of T cell receptor beta chains follows, all from one sample in a study of blood T cell repertoires in COVID-19. Sequenced by immunoSEQ multiplex PCR; TCRdb stores in-frame clones only, minus some. The table has 300,000 or so clones, around nine tenths seen once; the top ten hold 1% to 1.5%. The sample comprised peripheral blood. The receptors were gathered from a man between 65 and 85 years old with acute or convalescent COVID-19. The CDR3 runs from the conserved cysteine through the conserved F or W. A D gene is named only where the DNA matches it firmly. Rows give clone size only sometimes, using once, few, many, or a class for an expanded clone.

abundance: -; j_gene: TRBJ2-1; v_gene: TRBV28; d_gene: TRBD1; CDR3aa: CASSLTSLSDRGQFF; CDR3nt: TGTGCCAGCAGTTTGACCTCCTTATCCGACAGGGGGCAGTTCTTC
abundance: -; j_gene: TRBJ2-2; v_gene: TRBV6-2/TRBV6-3; d_gene: TRBD2; CDR3aa: CASSYSTSGRARTGELFF; CDR3nt: TGTGCCAGCAGTTACTCGACTAGCGGGAGGGCCCGCACCGGGGAGCTGTTTTTT
abundance: -; j_gene: TRBJ1-1; v_gene: TRBV19; d_gene: -; CDR3aa: CASSTQGFAEAFF; CDR3nt: TGTGCCAGTAGTACACAGGGTTTCGCTGAAGCTTTCTTT
abundance: once; j_gene: TRBJ2-5; v_gene: TRBV5-1; d_gene: TRBD2; CDR3aa: CASSLTSGSETQYF; CDR3nt: TGCGCCAGCAGCCTTACTAGCGGGAGTGAGACCCAGTACTTC
abundance: -; j_gene: TRBJ2-5; v_gene: TRBV4-2; d_gene: TRBD2; CDR3aa: CASSQAVLAGGQETQYF; CDR3nt: TGTGCCAGCAGCCAAGCTGTACTAGCGGGAGGGCAAGAGACCCAGTACTTC
abundance: -; j_gene: TRBJ1-1; v_gene: TRBV3-1/TRBV3-2; d_gene: TRBD1; CDR3aa: CASSQGGQTEAFF; CDR3nt: TGTGCCAGCAGCCAAGGGGGACAGACTGAAGCTTTCTTT
abundance: -; j_gene: TRBJ1-5; v_gene: TRBV5-1; d_gene: TRBD1; CDR3aa: CASSADRGSNQPQHF; CDR3nt: TGCGCCAGCAGCGCAGACAGGGGAAGCAATCAGCCCCAGCATTTT
abundance: -; j_gene: TRBJ2-7; v_gene: TRBV2; d_gene: -; CDR3aa: CASSENGLGASYEQYF; CDR3nt: TGTGCCAGCAGTGAAAATGGACTTGGAGCCTCCTACGAGCAGTACTTC
abundance: -; j_gene: TRBJ2-5; v_gene: TRBV5-5; d_gene: TRBD2; CDR3aa: CASSRGVGETQYF; CDR3nt: TGTGCCAGCAGTCGGGGGGTCGGGGAGACCCAGTACTTC
abundance: -; j_gene: TRBJ2-3; v_gene: TRBV10-3; d_gene: TRBD2; CDR3aa: CAISVVAGGTDTQYF; CDR3nt: TGTGCCATCAGTGTCGTAGCGGGGGGCACAGATACGCAGTATTTT
abundance: -; j_gene: TRBJ1-5; v_gene: TRBV30; d_gene: -; CDR3aa: CAWSVRGSQPQHF; CDR3nt: TGTGCCTGGAGTGTACGAGGGTCGCAGCCCCAGCATTTT
abundance: few; j_gene: TRBJ1-2; v_gene: TRBV6-6; d_gene: -; CDR3aa: CASSLDSNYGYTF; CDR3nt: TGTGCCAGCAGCCTCGACTCTAACTATGGCTACACCTTC
abundance: -; j_gene: TRBJ2-7; v_gene: TRBV5-4; d_gene: -; CDR3aa: CASSGGGSNYEQYF; CDR3nt: TGTGCCAGCAGCGGGGGGGGCAGCAACTACGAGCAGTACTTC
abundance: -; j_gene: TRBJ1-2; v_gene: TRBV29-1; d_gene: -; CDR3aa: CSVEQARGYGYTF; CDR3nt: TGCAGCGTTGAACAGGCTCGGGGCTATGGCTACACCTTC
abundance: -; j_gene: TRBJ2-3; v_gene: TRBV28; d_gene: TRBD1; CDR3aa: CASSLPGGGLTDTQYF; CDR3nt: TGTGCCAGCAGTTTACCAGGGGGCGGGCTCACAGATACGCAGTATTTT
abundance: -; j_gene: TRBJ1-1; v_gene: TRBV29-1; d_gene: -; CDR3aa: CSAGQGFMNTEAFF; CDR3nt: TGCAGCGCTGGTCAGGGGTTCATGAACACTGAAGCTTTCTTT
abundance: -; j_gene: TRBJ2-1; v_gene: TRBV28; d_gene: TRBD2; CDR3aa: CASSPLAGGSYNEQFF; CDR3nt: TGTGCCAGCAGTCCCCTGGCGGGAGGGTCCTACAATGAGCAGTTCTTC
abundance: -; j_gene: TRBJ1-1; v_gene: TRBV9; d_gene: -; CDR3aa: CASSVASGLMNTEAFF; CDR3nt: TGTGCCAGCAGCGTAGCCTCTGGGCTCATGAACACTGAAGCTTTCTTT
abundance: -; j_gene: TRBJ1-6; v_gene: TRBV19; d_gene: -; CDR3aa: CASSIREAYNSPLHF; CDR3nt: TGTGCCAGTAGTATTCGGGAGGCCTATAATTCACCCCTCCACTTT
abundance: -; j_gene: TRBJ1-6; v_gene: TRBV3-1/TRBV3-2; d_gene: -; CDR3aa: CASSQYGNSPLHF; CDR3nt: TGTGCCAGCAGCCAATACGGGAATTCACCCCTCCACTTT
abundance: -; j_gene: TRBJ2-1; v_gene: TRBV15; d_gene: -; CDR3aa: CATTEGSNNEQFF; CDR3nt: TGTGCCACGACGGAGGGTTCGAACAATGAGCAGTTCTTC
abundance: few; j_gene: TRBJ2-7; v_gene: TRBV9; d_gene: -; CDR3aa: CASSVATGENQYF; CDR3nt: TGTGCCAGCAGCGTAGCCACAGGCGAAAATCAGTACTTC
abundance: -; j_gene: TRBJ1-1; v_gene: TRBV6-1; d_gene: -; CDR3aa: CASSERARVGTEAFF; CDR3nt: TGTGCCAGCAGTGAAAGGGCCAGGGTAGGGACTGAAGCTTTCTTT
abundance: -; j_gene: TRBJ2-5; v_gene: TRBV3-1/TRBV3-2; d_gene: TRBD2; CDR3aa: CASSQEGAGVEETQYF; CDR3nt: TGTGCCAGCAGCCAAGAGGGAGCGGGAGTCGAGGAGACCCAGTACTTC
abundance: -; j_gene: TRBJ2-7; v_gene: TRBV11-2; d_gene: -; CDR3aa: CASSSPRLAYEQYF; CDR3nt: TGTGCCAGCAGCTCCCCTCGACTAGCCTACGAGCAGTACTTC
abundance: -; j_gene: TRBJ1-1; v_gene: TRBV4-1; d_gene: -; CDR3aa: CASSQERGLPGTEAFF; CDR3nt: TGCGCCAGCAGCCAAGAACGCGGACTCCCGGGCACTGAAGCTTTCTTT
abundance: once; j_gene: TRBJ2-5; v_gene: TRBV4-3; d_gene: -; CDR3aa: CASSQVVYQETQYF; CDR3nt: TGCGCCAGCAGCCAAGTAGTATACCAAGAGACCCAGTACTTC
abundance: -; j_gene: TRBJ2-7; v_gene: TRBV4-3; d_gene: -; CDR3aa: CASSLVGTSYEQYF; CDR3nt: TGCGCCAGCAGCCTTGTGGGCACCTCCTACGAGCAGTACTTC
abundance: -; j_gene: TRBJ2-7; v_gene: TRBV5-1; d_gene: -; CDR3aa: CASSLESGNNEQYF; CDR3nt: TGCGCCAGCAGCTTGGAGTCGGGAAACAACGAGCAGTACTTC
abundance: -; j_gene: TRBJ2-7; v_gene: TRBV28; d_gene: TRBD1; CDR3aa: CASSPPGTALYEQYF; CDR3nt: TGTGCCAGCAGTCCCCCCGGGACAGCCCTCTACGAGCAGTACTTC
abundance: -; j_gene: TRBJ2-5; v_gene: TRBV6-2/TRBV6-3; d_gene: -; CDR3aa: CASSRGRRETQYF; CDR3nt: TGTGCCAGCAGTAGAGGGCGGCGGGAGACCCAGTACTTC
abundance: -; j_gene: TRBJ1-1; v_gene: TRBV4-2; d_gene: -; CDR3aa: CASSQDSHKNTEAFF; CDR3nt: TGTGCCAGCAGCCAAGATTCCCACAAGAACACTGAAGCTTTCTTT
abundance: -; j_gene: TRBJ1-2; v_gene: TRBV2; d_gene: TRBD1; CDR3aa: CASSERGQDYGYTF; CDR3nt: TGTGCCAGCAGTGAAAGGGGGCAGGACTATGGCTACACCTTC
abundance: -; j_gene: TRBJ1-2; v_gene: TRBV28; d_gene: -; CDR3aa: CASSGPISYGYTF; CDR3nt: TGTGCCAGCAGTGGGCCGATCAGTTATGGCTACACCTTC
abundance: -; j_gene: TRBJ1-1; v_gene: TRBV20-1; d_gene: TRBD1; CDR3aa: CSGQGHTEAFF; CDR3nt: TGCAGTGGACAGGGACACACTGAAGCTTTCTTT
abundance: -; j_gene: TRBJ2-7; v_gene: TRBV19; d_gene: -; CDR3aa: CASSIAGGANYEQYF; CDR3nt: TGTGCCAGTAGTATAGCGGGCGGGGCGAACTACGAGCAGTACTTC
abundance: few; j_gene: TRBJ1-6; v_gene: TRBV5-5; d_gene: -; CDR3aa: CASSPEQGLSPLHF; CDR3nt: TGTGCCAGTAGTCCGGAACAGGGTCTGTCACCCCTCCACTTT
abundance: once; j_gene: TRBJ2-7; v_gene: TRBV14; d_gene: -; CDR3aa: CASSQMRLYEQYF; CDR3nt: TGTGCCAGCAGCCAAATGAGACTGTACGAGCAGTACTTC
abundance: -; j_gene: TRBJ2-1; v_gene: TRBV5-4; d_gene: TRBD2; CDR3aa: CASSFGGREEDEQFF; CDR3nt: TGTGCCAGCAGCTTCGGGGGGCGGGAGGAAGATGAGCAGTTCTTC
abundance: once; j_gene: TRBJ2-1; v_gene: TRBV7-3; d_gene: TRBD2; CDR3aa: CASSYTGALSGGHDNEQFF; CDR3nt: TGTGCCAGCAGCTATACAGGGGCGTTGAGCGGGGGGCACGACAATGAGCAGTTCTTC
abundance: -; j_gene: TRBJ1-6; v_gene: TRBV4-2; d_gene: -; CDR3aa: CASSQADRESYNSPLHF; CDR3nt: TGTGCCAGCAGCCAAGCCGACCGGGAATCCTATAATTCACCCCTCCACTTT
abundance: -; j_gene: TRBJ2-6; v_gene: TRBV24-1; d_gene: TRBD1; CDR3aa: CATSGTRGSSGANVLTF; CDR3nt: TGTGCCACCAGTGGAACCAGGGGGAGCTCTGGGGCCAACGTCCTGACTTTC
abundance: -; j_gene: TRBJ2-7; v_gene: TRBV25-1; d_gene: -; CDR3aa: CASSEGLTVGEQYF; CDR3nt: TGTGCCAGCAGTGAGGGGCTGACAGTCGGCGAGCAGTACTTC
abundance: -; j_gene: TRBJ1-6; v_gene: TRBV24-1; d_gene: -; CDR3aa: CATSDGYAGRSNNSPLHF; CDR3nt: TGTGCCACCAGTGATGGATATGCGGGTAGGTCAAATAATTCACCCCTCCACTTT
abundance: -; j_gene: TRBJ1-4; v_gene: TRBV7-2; d_gene: TRBD1; CDR3aa: CASSVQGAGEKLFF; CDR3nt: TGTGCCAGCAGCGTACAGGGGGCAGGGGAAAAACTGTTTTTT
abundance: -; j_gene: TRBJ2-1; v_gene: TRBV6-5; d_gene: TRBD1; CDR3aa: CASSPTGKIYNEQFF; CDR3nt: TGTGCCAGCAGCCCGACAGGGAAAATATACAATGAGCAGTTCTTC